These 18 T cell receptor beta chains were all obtained from the same sample, sequenced in a study of T cells in Graves' hyperthyroidism and ophthalmopathy. Researchers amplified the TCR beta CDR3 regions from RNA transcripts. RT-PCR in the first round (using the HTBI primer set) targeted the TCR CDR3. One entry per CDR3 protein results from TCRdb running MiXCR on the multiplex PCR reads. The repertoire holds 700,000 or so distinct CDR3 sequences, with more than 14% as singletons. Sequenced sample: blood. These receptors all come from a woman in her fifties or sixties with Graves' ophthalmopathy.

The gene calls are TRBV5-1 and TRBJ2-1; 8 bases map to TRBD1. The germline gives CDR1 SGHRS, CDR2 YFSETQ. The V gene end was trimmed by 6 bases and the J gene end by 4 bases; junction bases not matched to a gene: 18. The CDR3 spans 18 residues. The CDR3 protein is CASTSRTGSQVKYNEQFF. CDR3 sequence (DNA): TGCGCCAGCACGTCGAGGACAGGGTCCCAGGTAAAGTACAATGAGCAGTTCTTC.

This clonotype was seen more than once but under ten times. For the CDR3, the DNA is TGTGCCAGCAGTTACTCGAGGGCACTTCCGAACACCGGGGAGCTGTTTTTT. Its translation: CASSYSRALPNTGELFF. The chain employs TRBV6-2 or TRBV6-3 and TRBJ2-2, with D tentatively TRBD2 (5 bases). The V gene's germline CDR1 is MNHEY and CDR2 SVGEGT. Between the trimmed V and J ends, which lost 0 bases and 0 bases, there was a span of 11 bases. The CDR3 runs 17 residues.

The chain couples TRBV28 to TRBJ2-7; 12 bases fit TRBD1. V shed 8 bases, J shed 5 bases, and the junction held 4 bases outside the gene matches. The germline V gene encodes CDR1 MDHEN and CDR2 SYDVKM. The CDR3 is 13 amino acids. As DNA, the CDR3 is TGTGCCAGCGGGACAGGGGGCCTGAACGAGCAGTACTTC. It specifies CASGTGGLNEQYF.

This clonotype was picked up many times. The genes are TRBV27 and TRBJ2-7, with a tentative D call TRBD1 (5 bases). The CDR3 has 15 residues. Germline CDR1 and CDR2: MNHEY and SMNVEV (reference sequence). Trimming removed 5 bases at V and 3 bases at J, with 17 bases between. CDR3 nucleotide sequence: TGTGCCAGCAGTCACGACAGAGAACTGAACTACGAGCAGTACTTC. It specifies CASSHDRELNYEQYF.

This clonotype has just a few counts. The chain joins TRBV7-3 to TRBJ2-2; 8 bases match TRBD2. Per the germline V gene, CDR1 is SGHTA and CDR2 is FQGTGA. V dropped 5 bases and J dropped 4; count of bases not matched to a gene: 9. CDR3 length: 16 amino acids. The CDR3 coding sequence is TGTGCCAGCAGCACCAGAGCGGGAGTAGGCACCGGGGAGCTGTTTTTT. This codes for CASSTRAGVGTGELFF.

V is TRBV6-2 or TRBV6-3 and J is TRBJ2-1, with 12 bases aligning to TRBD1. Germline V gene sequence: CDR1 MNHEY, CDR2 SVGEGT. The ends lost 2 bases at V and 0 bases at J; junction bases unmatched: 8. This CDR3 is built from 19 residues. The CDR3 here is CASSYDRDRGPSSYNEQFF. The CDR3 coding sequence is TGTGCCAGCAGTTACGACCGGGACAGGGGGCCTAGCTCCTACAATGAGCAGTTCTTC.

This clonotype appeared many times. The chain combines TRBV20-1 with TRBJ2-3; D gene ambiguous. V lost 0 bases and J 0 bases, leaving 19 bases between the germline ends. Germline V gene sequence: CDR1 DFQATT, CDR2 SNEGSKA (reference sequence). The CDR3 runs 18 residues. The CDR3 here is CSARDRLGAGRSTDTQYF. The CDR3 region has the DNA TGCAGTGCTAGAGATAGGCTCGGAGCAGGACGGAGCACAGATACGCAGTATTTT.

At least ten counts were recorded for this clonotype. The V and J genes are TRBV7-8 and TRBJ2-1, with 8 bases that match TRBD2. In germline, CDR1 is SGHVS, CDR2 FQNEAQ. After removal of 7 bases from V and 5 bases from J, the junction contained 7 bases not matched to a gene. The CDR3 loop spans 14 amino acids. The CDR3 DNA sequence: TGTGCCAGCATCCCGGGAGGGCCCCACAATGAGCAGTTCTTC. Residues: CASIPGGPHNEQFF.

With regard to this clonotype: A much larger clone differs from this one at a single base, so this may be a read error. V usage is TRBV6-1 and J usage is TRBJ2-7; TRBD2 matches at 7 bases. The CDR3 totals 15 residues. Germline V gene data show CDR1 as MNHNS and CDR2 as SASEGT. CDR3 in amino acids: CASSQAGSGSYEQYF. For the CDR3, the DNA is TGTGCCAGCAGTCAAGCGGGATCGGGCTCCTACGAGCAGTACTTC.

This clonotype was seen repeatedly, ten times or more. The chain couples TRBV18 to TRBJ1-1; D call uncertain. The CDR3 is made up of 15 amino acids. V was trimmed by 0 bases and J by 1 base, leaving 9 bases between them. Germline V gene lookup returns CDR1 KGHSH and CDR2 LQKENI. For the CDR3, the DNA is TGTGCCAGCTCACCACCTTCCCAGTGGAACACTGAAGCTTTCTTT. It encodes CASSPPSQWNTEAFF.

As concerns this clonotype: Just one base apart from a much larger clone, this may be a read error. J is TRBJ2-7 and V is TRBV27; 8 bases line up with TRBD1. V lost 7 bases, J lost 4 bases, and 6 bases stayed unmatched. Per the germline V gene, CDR1 is MNHEY and CDR2 is SMNVEV (reference sequence). The CDR3 covers 13 residues. CDR3 protein: CASMGDRKYEQYF. The CDR3 bases are TGTGCCAGCATGGGGGACAGGAAGTACGAGCAGTACTTC.

The table lists this clonotype with a few counts. V and J are TRBV27 and TRBJ2-2, with 10 bases identical to TRBD2. The ends lost 3 bases at V and 5 bases at J; junction bases unmatched: 12. Germline lookup yields CDR1 MNHEY and CDR2 SMNVEV (reference sequence). CDR3 size: 18 residues. CDR3 residues: CASSFQGAGGPLTGELFF. Here the CDR3 DNA reads TGTGCCAGCAGTTTTCAGGGAGCGGGAGGGCCCTTGACCGGGGAGCTGTTTTTT.

This clonotype was picked up many times. The rearrangement links TRBV7-2 to TRBJ2-5; TRBD1 or TRBD2 may be the D gene (5 bases each). Germline CDR1 and CDR2: SGHTA and FQGNSA. The CDR3 is made up of 16 amino acids. Trimming pared 5 bases from V and 5 bases from J, leaving 21 bases between. The CDR3 loop reads CASSRPGPGRRETQYF. In DNA form, the CDR3 reads TGTGCCAGCAGCCGCCCCGGACCGGGACGGAGGGAGACCCAGTACTTC.

The chain is built from TRBV13 and TRBJ2-1; 10 bases are shared with TRBD1. Germline CDR1 reads PRHDT; CDR2 reads FYEKMQ (reference sequence). The ends lost 2 bases at V and 4 bases at J; junction bases unmatched: 5. The CDR3 totals 16 residues. The CDR3 DNA reads TGTGCCAGCAGCTTACGGGACAGGGGTTTTTACAATGAGCAGTTCTTC. It yields the protein CASSLRDRGFYNEQFF.

This clonotype was recorded a few times. The chain is built from TRBV29-1 and TRBJ1-5; 7 nucleotides align to TRBD1. Per germline, CDR1 SQVTM and CDR2 ANQGSEA. With 4 bases clipped from V and 6 bases from J, the junction kept 3 bases outside the gene matches. The CDR3 consists of 12 residues. CDR3 amino acids: CSVGQGGQPQHF. The CDR3 DNA reads as TGCAGCGTTGGACAGGGTGGTCAGCCCCAGCATTTT.

This clonotype was counted at least ten times. This sequence joins TRBV12-3 or TRBV12-4 and TRBJ2-1; D unresolved. This CDR3 contains 13 residues. Trimming removed 7 bases at V and 6 bases at J, with 13 bases between. The CDR3 loop reads CASTSRPGNEQFF. The CDR3 DNA is TGTGCCAGCACTAGTCGCCCGGGCAATGAGCAGTTCTTC.

There are many counts of this clonotype. V and J are TRBV6-2 or TRBV6-3 and TRBJ2-3; no reliable D call. The CDR3 loop spans 15 amino acids. V lost 4 bases, J lost 4 bases, and 15 bases lay in between. Germline V gene sequence: CDR1 MNHEY, CDR2 SVGEGT. CDR3: CASSSHTVGSDTQYF. The CDR3 nucleotides read TGTGCCAGCAGTTCCCATACGGTGGGCTCAGATACGCAGTATTTT.

This clonotype was seen repeatedly, ten times or more. The genes are TRBV28 and TRBJ2-1, with 9 bases matching TRBD2. This CDR3 contains 16 residues. V shed 2 bases, J shed 4 bases, and the junction held 6 bases outside the gene matches. Germline V gives CDR1 MDHEN, CDR2 SYDVKM. The CDR3 loop is CASSLIASGTYNEQFF. Written as DNA, the CDR3 is TGTGCCAGCAGTTTAATAGCTAGCGGGACGTACAATGAGCAGTTCTTC.